This TCR beta chain is from a study of response to subunit inactivated influenza vaccine. In TCRdb, the RT-PCR reads were re-called with MiXCR into one record per CDR3 protein. The top ten hold roughly 10% of the sample, which has 800,000 or so distinct CDR3 sequences, about 20% seen once. Points on this clonotype: Its cognate antigen is unknown.

Study outcomes and limitations: There was a suggestion from the authors that each seasonal influenza vaccination recruits few new T cells.

The CDR3 is made up of 12 amino acids. V shed 5 bases and J 8 bases; nucleotides not matched to a gene: 5. The chain recombines TRBV12-3 or TRBV12-4 with TRBJ1-2; TRBD1 matches 7 bases. Sample: PBMCs from blood, taken 5 days after vaccination. The clonotype comes from a man aged 45-65 years who received an inactivated influenza vaccine. CDR3 sequence reads: CASSVGQWGYTF. DNA of the CDR3: TGTGCCAGCAGTGTGGGACAGTGGGGCTACACCTTC.